This T cell receptor beta chain originates from a study of shared clonotypes between healthy human individuals. Study-level background: The cohort comprised a couple of women and a few men. Their ages spanned 18 to 49 years.

The CD4+ fraction was divided into a CD45RA+ naive subset and a CD45RA-negative memory subset. A remark on this clone: Its antigen is as yet unknown.

General observations from the study: Larger richness was generally estimated for naive than memory subsets.

Some clones are missing from TCRdb's copy, which holds only in-frame ones; the method was immunoSEQ multiplex PCR. The data hold 1.6 million or so clones, with approximately 98.5% observed a single time. The CDR3 contains 14 residues. Unmatched junction bases numbered 3, after V lost 1 base and J lost 3 bases. Germline V CDR1 and CDR2: MNHEY, SVGAGI. This sequence joins TRBV6-5 and TRBJ2-7; TRBD1 aligns across 7 bases. Sequences were obtained from naive CD4+ T cells sorted from blood. Noted subset: CD45RA+ positively selected. The receptor was isolated from a young man in good health. The CDR3 DNA reads as TGTGCCAGCAGTTACTTAGGGGGCAGCTACGAGCAGTACTTC. Translated: CASSYLGGSYEQYF.